The 3 T cell receptor beta chains presented below share a single source sample, sequenced in a study of cytomegalovirus exposure and HLA in healthy donors. The PCR used 60 Vbeta and 13 Jbeta primers. Only in-frame clones appear in the TCRdb table, and some are missing; sequencing was by immunoSEQ multiplex PCR. Of about 92,000 clones in the sample, about 84% were seen once. Sequenced: PBMCs. The origin of the receptors is a girl aged 2 to 10 in good health and CMV-seropositive.

The rearrangement links TRBV30 to TRBJ2-1; TRBD2 agrees at 10 bases. J lost 9 bases, V lost 0 bases, and 5 bases had no gene match. The CDR3 totals 14 residues. Per germline, CDR1 GTSNPN and CDR2 SVGIG (reference sequence). The CDR3 sequence: CAWSVPSGSLEQFF. The CDR3 region has the DNA TGTGCCTGGAGTGTACCTAGCGGGAGTCTTGAGCAGTTCTTC.

The chain employs TRBV27 and TRBJ2-7, with TRBD2 as a possible D gene (6 bases). The CDR3 sequence is 12 residues long. Germline CDR1 reads MNHEY; CDR2 reads SMNVEV (reference sequence). The V end was cut by 8 bases, the J end by 6 bases, with 14 bases between. The CDR3 nucleotides are TGTGCCAGCCGACGCGGGGCGGGCGAGCAGTACTTC. Translated, it gives CASRRGAGEQYF.

This clone was counted once. This chain connects TRBV4-1 to TRBJ2-3, with TRBD2 identical over 9 bases. V gave up 7 bases and J gave up 2 bases; unmatched junction bases: 10. Germline-derived CDR1 and CDR2 are MGHRA and YSYEKL. The CDR3 has 16 amino acids. CDR3 bases: TGCGCCAGCACACTCACAATGGGACTAGCCACAGATACGCAGTATTTT. As protein: CASTLTMGLATDTQYF.